These 25 T cell receptor beta chains share one sample of origin, sequenced in a study of T cell responses to AZD1222 COVID-19 vaccine. The data were produced by immunoSEQ multiplex PCR, yet TCRdb's version contains in-frame clones alone and is incomplete. The sample records 95,000 to 110,000 clones, approximately 90% being singletons. This material consisted of peripheral blood, taken on day 0 of AZD1222 vaccination. The source of these receptors is an adult in good health.

On this clone: Other DNA sequences in the sample encode the same CDR3. The V and J genes are TRBV30 and TRBJ2-7, with 8 positions matching TRBD1. CDR1 and CDR2 from the germline V gene are GTSNPN and SVGIG (reference sequence). CDR3 length equals 13 residues. The V and J ends lost 4 bases and 2 bases, in that order; junction bases with no gene match: 4. CDR3 sequence reads: CAWIRDRPYEQYF. The CDR3 coding sequence is TGTGCCTGGATACGGGACAGGCCCTACGAGCAGTACTTC.

The V call is TRBV4-1, the J call TRBJ2-5; possibly TRBD2 for D (5 bases). The V end was cut by 3 bases, the J end by 3 bases, with 14 bases between. There are 15 residues in the CDR3. Germline values: CDR1 MGHRA, CDR2 YSYEKL. CDR3 sequence (DNA): TGCGCCAGCAGCCAGGGCGGGTCCTTTGAAGAGACCCAGTACTTC. Its translation is CASSQGGSFEETQYF.

This chain links TRBV9 with TRBJ1-5; D possibly corresponds to TRBD1 (5 bases). With 3 bases removed from V and 2 bases from J, the gap between germline ends came to 18 bases. This CDR3 comprises 17 residues. The V gene's germline CDR1 is SGDLS and CDR2 YYNGEE. The CDR3 DNA follows: TGTGCCAGCAGCGCCGGGACCGACGGCTTTCGCAATCAGCCCCAGCATTTT. It encodes CASSAGTDGFRNQPQHF.

This sequence joins TRBV10-3 and TRBJ1-2; D possibly corresponds to TRBD1 (6 bases). There are 12 residues in the CDR3. V was trimmed by 4 bases and J by 7 bases, leaving 10 bases between them. Germline V gives CDR1 ENHRY, CDR2 SYGVKD. The CDR3: CAISAGEGGYTF. DNA for the CDR3: TGTGCCATCAGTGCAGGGGAGGGTGGCTACACCTTC.

The rearrangement joins TRBV5-1 to TRBJ1-5, with 12 nucleotides matching TRBD1. CDR1 and CDR2 from the germline V gene are SGHRS and YFSETQ. CDR3 length: 14 amino acids. Losses at the gene ends were 4 bases for V and 7 bases for J; bases not matched to a gene: 3. CDR3 nucleotide sequence: TGCGCCAGCAGCCCGGGACAGGGGGCACAGCCCCAGCATTTT. It specifies CASSPGQGAQPQHF. Variable domain in full (rest from reference TRBV5-1 and TRBJ1-5): KAGVTQTPRYLIKTRGQQVTLSCSPISGHRSVSWYQQTPGQGLQFLFEYFSETQRNKGNFPGRFSGRQFSNSRSEMNVSTLELGDSALYLCASSPGQGAQPQHFGDGTRLSIL.

V gene TRBV7-8 combines with J gene TRBJ2-1, with a possible D match to TRBD2 (6 bases). The germline V gene has CDR1 SGHVS and CDR2 FQNEAQ. This CDR3 has 15 amino acids. V was trimmed by 2 bases and J by 4 bases, leaving 12 bases between them. CDR3: CASSLTGTAYNEQFF. CDR3 nucleotides: TGTGCCAGCAGCTTAACCGGGACTGCTTACAATGAGCAGTTCTTC.

For this clone: Within the sample, other DNA sequences also encode this same CDR3. The J gene is TRBJ2-7, the V gene TRBV12-3 or TRBV12-4; no clear D. V was clipped by 3 bases and J by 1 base, with 4 bases between them. The CDR3 length is 12 residues. Here the CDR3 reads CASSLASYEQYF. CDR3 DNA: TGTGCCAGCAGTTTGGCGTCCTACGAGCAGTACTTC.

This chain connects TRBV13 to TRBJ2-2; TRBD1 matches at 12 bases. Germline V gene data show CDR1 as PRHDT and CDR2 as FYEKMQ (reference sequence). J was trimmed by 6 bases and V by 6 bases; bases with no gene match: 8. CDR3 size: 16 residues. CDR3 bases: TGTGCCAGCAGGTCCCCGGGACAGGGGGCCGCCGGGGAGCTGTTTTTT. This gives the protein CASRSPGQGAAGELFF.

V gene TRBV29-1 combines with J gene TRBJ2-7; TRBD1 or TRBD2 may be the D gene (6 bases each). Germline CDR1 and CDR2: SQVTM and ANQGSEA. Trimming shortened V by 5 bases and J by 0 bases, and 11 bases separated the two germline ends. This CDR3 spans 13 amino acids. CDR3 protein: CSVKGGSSYEQYF. The CDR3 DNA follows: TGCAGCGTTAAAGGGGGGAGCTCCTACGAGCAGTACTTC.

The CDR3 DNA follows: TGTGCCACCAGCAGAGATTTGTGGGGGGCGTTTGGCTACACCTTC. Translated, it gives CATSRDLWGAFGYTF. The rearrangement joins TRBV15 to TRBJ1-2; D may be TRBD1 (6 bases). Deletions cut 0 bases from V and 7 bases from J, with 15 bases between. The CDR3 spans 15 residues. Germline V CDR1 and CDR2: LNHNV, YYDKDF (reference sequence).

The V and J genes are TRBV5-6 and TRBJ2-7; D might be TRBD1 (6 bases). Germline assignment: CDR1 SGHDT and CDR2 YYEEEE. V was trimmed by 0 bases and J by 4 bases, leaving 8 bases between them. CDR3 length equals 13 residues. DNA for the CDR3: TGTGCCAGCAGCTTGGGGACAGATTACGAGCAGTACTTC. Its translation is CASSLGTDYEQYF.

A single count supports this clone. This chain connects TRBV4-1 to TRBJ1-1, with D uncertain. This CDR3 has 13 residues. V was cut by 2 bases and J by 4 bases, with 8 bases left in between. Germline V CDR1 and CDR2: MGHRA, YSYEKL. CDR3 nucleotide sequence: TGCGCCAGCAGCCAAATAGGTGGCACTGAAGCTTTCTTT. Amino acids: CASSQIGGTEAFF.

The rearrangement joins TRBV2 to TRBJ1-5, with 10 bases that match TRBD1. V lost 3 bases, J lost 7 bases, and 3 bases stayed unmatched. CDR1 is SNHLY, CDR2 FYNNEI, per germline. The CDR3 is 14 residues long. The CDR3 loop reads CASSEDRGGQPQHF. CDR3 sequence (DNA): TGTGCCAGCAGTGAGGACAGGGGGGGACAGCCCCAGCATTTT.

The sample holds one count of this clone. The chain is built from TRBV2 and TRBJ2-7, with TRBD2 identical over 11 bases. Germline V lookup: CDR1 SNHLY, CDR2 FYNNEI. V trimming: 1 base; J trimming: 6 bases; junction bases outside the gene matches: 14. This CDR3 is built from 18 residues. CDR3 nucleotides: TGTGCCAGCAGTGAAGGGGCTAGCGGGGGGCCTAGGGCGTCCGAGCAGTACTTC. Its translation is CASSEGASGGPRASEQYF.

The V and J genes are TRBV7-9 and TRBJ2-5; a weak D match, TRBD2 (7 bases). CDR3 size: 18 residues. CDR1 is SEHNR and CDR2 is FQNEAQ in the germline V gene (reference sequence). V gave up 4 bases and J gave up 0 bases, with 21 bases separating them. The DNA of the CDR3 is TGTGCCAGCAGCTGGACTAGTGGGGGGCTCGCGTACCAAGAGACCCAGTACTTC. Protein sequence: CASSWTSGGLAYQETQYF.

This chain uses TRBV7-9 with TRBJ2-7, with 8 nucleotides matching TRBD1. In germline, CDR1 is SEHNR, CDR2 FQNEAQ (reference sequence). V shed 1 base and J 3 bases; nucleotides not matched to a gene: 14. The CDR3 is 18 residues long. CDR3 sequence (DNA): TGTGCCAGCAGCTTAGGTGGACAGGGCCTATTACTTCGCTACGAGCAGTACTTC. Translating it yields CASSLGGQGLLLRYEQYF. The full variable domain, completed using reference TRBV7-9 and TRBJ2-7, is DTGVSQNPRHKITKRGQNVTFRCDPISEHNRLYWYRQTLGQGPEFLTYFQNEAQLEKSRLLSDRFSAERPKGSFSTLEIQRTEQGDSAMYLCASSLGGQGLLLRYEQYFGPGTRLTVT.

The V gene is TRBV6-1, the J gene TRBJ2-7, with 9 bases identical to TRBD1. V dropped 1 base and J dropped 4; count of bases not matched to a gene: 2. This CDR3 spans 14 amino acids. Germline-derived CDR1 and CDR2 are MNHNS and SASEGT. The CDR3 spells CASSEGDREYEQYF. The DNA for the CDR3 is TGTGCCAGCAGTGAAGGGGACAGGGAGTACGAGCAGTACTTC.

Relative to its sample, this clone is medium-sized. This chain uses TRBV4-2 with TRBJ1-1, with D possibly TRBD1 on 5 matching bases. From germline, CDR1 is LGHNA and CDR2 YNFKEQ. Trimming removed 7 bases at V and 3 bases at J, with 12 bases between. The CDR3 sequence is 13 residues long. Written as DNA, the CDR3 is TGTGCCAGCACAGGAGGGGAGTACACTGAAGCTTTCTTT. Translated: CASTGGEYTEAFF.

Here the CDR3 DNA reads TGTGCCAGCAGTGCGAAGCGGGGGGGCCATTGGGATACGCAGTATTTT. Translating it yields CASSAKRGGHWDTQYF. The chain recombines TRBV6-1 with TRBJ2-3; the match to TRBD2 covers 10 bases. The CDR3 is 16 residues long. Germline CDR1 reads MNHNS; CDR2 reads SASEGT. Losses at the gene ends were 4 bases for V and 6 bases for J; bases not matched to a gene: 10.

The gene calls are TRBV7-2 and TRBJ2-1; TRBD2 agrees at 9 bases. Germline assignment: CDR1 SGHTA and CDR2 FQGNSA. V dropped 4 bases and J dropped 10; count of bases not matched to a gene: 5. The CDR3 extends over 13 amino acids. In nucleotides, the CDR3 is TGTGCCAGCAGCTCCTCTAGCGGGACAGAGCAGTTCTTC. Translated, it gives CASSSSSGTEQFF.

V usage is TRBV6-1 and J usage is TRBJ2-1, with D possibly matching TRBD2 (5 bases). CDR1 is MNHNS and CDR2 is SASEGT in the germline V gene. This CDR3 region has 14 residues. V lost 0 bases to trimming and J lost 9 bases, with 12 bases between them. The CDR3 is CASSEALASGEQFF. The CDR3 DNA reads as TGTGCCAGCAGTGAAGCGCTAGCAAGCGGTGAGCAGTTCTTC.

The rearrangement uses TRBV19 and TRBJ2-7; 10 bases align to TRBD1. The CDR3 has 16 amino acids. Germline trimming cut 5 bases from V and 2 bases from J; bases unmatched to any gene: 9. Germline assignment: CDR1 LNHDA and CDR2 SQIVND (reference sequence). CDR3 sequence (DNA): TGTGCCAGTAGTGGAGGGGACAGGGGAAGGCCCTACGAGCAGTACTTC. This codes for CASSGGDRGRPYEQYF.

V is TRBV10-1 and J is TRBJ1-5; 8 bases are shared with TRBD1. Germline lookup yields CDR1 WNHNN and CDR2 SYGVQD (reference sequence). The CDR3 contains 15 residues. V shed 7 bases, J shed 2 bases, and the junction held 7 bases outside the gene matches. The CDR3 spells CASKTGGFCNQPQHF. DNA for the CDR3: TGCGCCAGCAAAACAGGGGGATTTTGCAATCAGCCCCAGCATTTT.

This chain connects TRBV6-5 to TRBJ2-2; tentative D call: TRBD2 (5 bases). The germline V and J ends were trimmed by 6 bases and 7 bases, with 15 bases remaining between them. This CDR3 is 14 amino acids long. Germline CDR1 is MNHEY and CDR2 is SVGAGI. The CDR3 DNA sequence: TGTGCCAGCAGCCTAGAGGGAATCGGCGGGGAGCTGTTTTTT. This gives the protein CASSLEGIGGELFF.

The chain combines TRBV27 with TRBJ2-7; D might be TRBD1 (5 bases). From germline, CDR1 is MNHEY and CDR2 SMNVEV (reference sequence). V lost 4 bases to trimming and J lost 4 bases, with 14 bases between them. This CDR3 is built from 14 residues. CDR3 sequence reads: CASSSAGWSYEQYF. CDR3 coding DNA: TGTGCCAGCAGTTCGGCAGGGTGGTCGTACGAGCAGTACTTC.